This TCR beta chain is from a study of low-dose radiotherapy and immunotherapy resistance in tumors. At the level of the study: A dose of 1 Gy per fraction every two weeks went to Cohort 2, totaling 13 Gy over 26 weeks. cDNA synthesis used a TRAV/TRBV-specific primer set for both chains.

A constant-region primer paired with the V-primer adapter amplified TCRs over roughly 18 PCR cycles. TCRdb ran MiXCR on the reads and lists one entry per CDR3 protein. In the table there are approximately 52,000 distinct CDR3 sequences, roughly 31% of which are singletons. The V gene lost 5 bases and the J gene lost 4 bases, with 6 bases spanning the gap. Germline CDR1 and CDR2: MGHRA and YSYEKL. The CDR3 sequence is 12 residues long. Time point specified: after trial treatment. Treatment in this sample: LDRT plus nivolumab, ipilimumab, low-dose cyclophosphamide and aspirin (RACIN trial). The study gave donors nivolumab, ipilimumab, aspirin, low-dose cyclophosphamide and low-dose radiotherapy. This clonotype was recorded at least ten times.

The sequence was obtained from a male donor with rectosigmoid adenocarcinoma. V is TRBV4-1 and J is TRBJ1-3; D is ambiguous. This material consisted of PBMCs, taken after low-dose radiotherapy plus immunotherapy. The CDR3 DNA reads TGCGCCAGCAGCTCGACCGGAAACACCATATATTTT. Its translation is CASSSTGNTIYF.